The entry below gives a single TCR beta chain sequence along with its context. The germline gives CDR1 SGHDN, CDR2 FVKESK. This CDR3 comprises 15 residues. J lost 2 bases, V lost 2 bases, and 3 bases had no gene match. Enrollees, about 18 to 100 years old, lived in around 23 US areas. The record originates from a study of blood T cell repertoires in COVID-19. About the study: PBMCs, B-cell-depleted T cells, or T cells were the source of the cDNA or gDNA that made up the material.

Source study methods: Reference gene primer amplification gave estimated nucleated cell counts. Assay used: immunoSEQ multiplex PCR; TCRdb lists only in-frame clones, some missing. V and J calls and clone size follow that table, whereas D and trimming were derived from the DNA. The repertoire holds around 130,000 clones, with around 84% as singletons. The specimen sequenced was PBMCs or T cells enriched from blood (not recorded which). This chain links TRBV14 with TRBJ2-3; TRBD1 agrees at 8 bases. This sequence originates from a young woman who had recovered from COVID-19. CDR3 residues: CASSQRQGFTDTQYF. CDR3 DNA: TGTGCCAGCAGCCAACGACAGGGGTTCACAGATACGCAGTATTTT.